These T cell receptor beta chains were read from a single sample in a study of read filtering for tumor transcriptome and immune sequencing. TCRdb analysed the reads with MiXCR anew, one entry per CDR3 protein. The sample carries fewer than 45,000 distinct CDR3 sequences, about an eighth recorded once. The sample was a population of CD138-negative cells sorted from bone marrow. The receptors here all came from a donor at least 40 years old with multiple myeloma. Each CDR3 is given with its conserved first and last residue.

V,J,CDR3
TRBV7-6,TRBJ1-1,CASRGETGTEAFF
TRBV6-2/TRBV6-3,TRBJ2-7,CASKTGGSSYEQYF
TRBV4-2,TRBJ2-5,CASSQDRPGLYRRQETQYF
TRBV14,TRBJ2-5,CASSQGSGNFQETQYF
TRBV7-2,TRBJ2-7,CASSPTGSGSYEQYF
TRBV20-1,TRBJ2-3,CSAGRGGAPADTQYF
TRBV20-1,TRBJ2-5,CSAKIGETQYF
TRBV20-1,TRBJ2-7,CSAPPLTSVTYEQYF
TRBV5-1,TRBJ2-1,CASRADSYNEQFF
TRBV29-1,TRBJ2-1,CSVEVAGTSGIHEQFF
TRBV6-2/TRBV6-3,TRBJ2-2,CASSFGTSGSNTGELFF
TRBV9,TRBJ1-1,CASSPRIRVGETPEAFF
TRBV10-3,TRBJ2-1,CAAWDSGSPLSSYNEQFF
TRBV24-1,TRBJ1-5,CATSDFPGQPQHF
TRBV20-1,TRBJ1-1,CSARDSGTGTEAFF
TRBV6-6,TRBJ2-1,CASYRDEQFF
TRBV11-2,TRBJ2-7,CASSLDSREESYEQYF
TRBV30,TRBJ2-1,CARGGGYNEQFF
TRBV7-2,TRBJ2-2,CASSLALASRSGELFF
TRBV20-1,TRBJ2-7,CSAREDGQGPYEQYF
TRBV27,TRBJ2-4,CASSPGQGAGNIQYF
TRBV11-2,TRBJ2-6,CASSIIAGANVLTF
TRBV10-3,TRBJ2-1,CAVSAPPSGTSFFEQFF
TRBV28,TRBJ1-5,CASNIDYLQPQHF
TRBV5-4,TRBJ2-1,CASSSDREYNEQFF
TRBV7-3,TRBJ2-2,CASSLGQSNTGELFF
TRBV7-8,TRBJ1-1,CASSLGGSYTEAFF
TRBV5-5,TRBJ2-3,CASKIGQGGRGADTQYF
TRBV20-1,TRBJ2-7,CSARITLAGVYEQYF
TRBV7-9,TRBJ1-1,CASSSHDRAEAFF
TRBV5-1,TRBJ2-3,CASSPWTSGSSDTQYF
TRBV20-1,TRBJ1-2,CSARRSDRSYGYTF
TRBV20-1,TRBJ2-1,CSARDPGGSYEQFF
TRBV27,TRBJ2-7,CASSGQGSHEQYF
TRBV2,TRBJ2-6,CASSGRGSSGANVLTF
TRBV7-2,TRBJ2-7,CASSYVLAGEPSWYF
TRBV29-1,TRBJ2-7,CSVDHTSLAGGGREQYF
TRBV2,TRBJ2-3,CASSAEDTQYF
TRBV2,TRBJ1-5,CASSETVSNQPQHF
TRBV6-2/TRBV6-3,TRBJ1-5,CASSYVGRDNQPQHF
TRBV29-1,TRBJ1-5,CSVGGADSNQPQHF
TRBV7-2,TRBJ2-2,CASSPGLALGTGELFF